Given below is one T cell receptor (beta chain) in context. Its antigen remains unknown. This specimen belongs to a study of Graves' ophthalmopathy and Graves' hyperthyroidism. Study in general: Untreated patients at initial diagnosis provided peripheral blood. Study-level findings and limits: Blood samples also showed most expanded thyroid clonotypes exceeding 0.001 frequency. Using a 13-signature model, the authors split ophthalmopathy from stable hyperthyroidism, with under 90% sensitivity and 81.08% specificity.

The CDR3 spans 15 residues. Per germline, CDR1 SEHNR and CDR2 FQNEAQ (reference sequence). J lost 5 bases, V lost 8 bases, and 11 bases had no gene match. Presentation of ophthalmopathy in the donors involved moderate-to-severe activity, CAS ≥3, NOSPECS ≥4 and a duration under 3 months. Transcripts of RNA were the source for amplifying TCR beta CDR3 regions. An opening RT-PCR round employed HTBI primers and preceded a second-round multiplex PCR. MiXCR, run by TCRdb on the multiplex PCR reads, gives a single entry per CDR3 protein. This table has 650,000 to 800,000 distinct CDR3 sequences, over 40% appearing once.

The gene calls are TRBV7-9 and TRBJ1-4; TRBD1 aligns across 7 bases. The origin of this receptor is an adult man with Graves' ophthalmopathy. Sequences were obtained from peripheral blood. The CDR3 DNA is TGTGCCAGCTCACCCCGGGACAGCCTAAATGAAAAACTGTTTTTT. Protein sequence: CASSPRDSLNEKLFF.